This T cell receptor beta chain appears in the sequencing data of a study of CD8+ T cells in alopecia areata. Study-wide findings and caveats: When scalp samples are sequenced, resident alphabeta T cells of normal skin are also captured. Higher clonality was seen in lesional scalp than in normal scalp, especially in alopecia totalis/universalis.

RNA was isolated and reverse transcribed to cDNA, the sequencing template. The repertoire was sequenced with immunoSEQ multiplex PCR; TCRdb's copy has only in-frame clones and lacks some. The table lists 130,000 or so clones, 45% to 50% of them singletons. Those with alopecia areata gave lesional scalp punch biopsies and peripheral blood. Separation by sorting yielded CD4+ and CD8+ T cells from PBMCs. The CDR3 runs 13 residues. With 8 bases removed from V and 9 bases from J, the gap between germline ends came to 19 bases. The germline CDR1 and CDR2 sequences are SNHLY and FYNNEI. In its sample, this clone was seen once. Its target is unknown.

The gene calls are TRBV2 and TRBJ2-5; D is unclear. This receptor was identified in a human donor with alopecia areata. The sequenced material came from NKG2D-low CD8+ T cells sorted from blood. DNA of the CDR3: TGTGCCAGCCACCCCGGACCGGATGAGCCCCAGTACTTC. It translates to CASHPGPDEPQYF.